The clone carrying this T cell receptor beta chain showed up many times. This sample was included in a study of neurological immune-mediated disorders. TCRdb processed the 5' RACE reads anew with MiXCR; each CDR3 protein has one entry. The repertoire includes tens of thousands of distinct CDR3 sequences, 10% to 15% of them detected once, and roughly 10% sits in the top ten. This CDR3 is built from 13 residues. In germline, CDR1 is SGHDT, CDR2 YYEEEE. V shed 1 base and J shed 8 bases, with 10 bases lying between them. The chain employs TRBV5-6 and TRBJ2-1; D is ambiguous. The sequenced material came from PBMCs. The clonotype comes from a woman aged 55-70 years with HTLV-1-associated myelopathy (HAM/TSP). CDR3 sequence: CASSLWTSDEQFF. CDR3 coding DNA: TGTGCCAGCAGCTTGTGGACCTCAGATGAGCAGTTCTTC.